This is a list of T cell receptor beta chains from one sample in a study of shared clonotypes between healthy human individuals. Generated by immunoSEQ multiplex PCR, the TCRdb table keeps only in-frame clones and is missing some. The sample lists around 480,000 clones; 60% to 80% were seen once. Sequenced: PBMCs. The receptors stem from a middle-aged woman in good health. Some clones in this sample may be carry-over from other donors' samples. Each CDR3 is given with its conserved first and last residue.

TRBV2	CASGLGASGGTYEQYF
TRBV9	CASSVGRDRGTEQYF
TRBV7-2	CASSRIQGAYEQYF
TRBV7-9	CASRPTGGFAGYTF
TRBV6-1	CASSEAWLNTEAFF
TRBV2	CASSAIRGWYEQYF
TRBV5-1	CASSLAGLAGGNEQFF
TRBV6-1	CASSVHGPGQSNEKLFF
TRBV6-1	CASSDSGWDTGELFF
TRBV6-5	CASRPETGRPTEAFF
TRBV5-1	CASSLKFLAGEETQYF
TRBV30	CAWSVGVGENYEQYF
TRBV18	CASSLSVGRVKYEQYF
TRBV25-1	CASSESKASGANVLTF
TRBV2	CASSEAPSSYEQYF
TRBV7-9	CASSFRPADEQFF
TRBV7-2	CASSLRGGITSNYGYTF
TRBV6-6	CASSYGDYESYEQYF
TRBV11-3	CASSLGQGTDTQYF
TRBV4-1	CASSRRDWNNEQFF
TRBV5-4	CASSLVTLAGGSLYEQYF
TRBV5-1	CASSGDSSYNEQFF
TRBV29-1	CSVAASEIYNEQFF
TRBV7-9	CASSFSRANTGELFF
TRBV2	CASKGTSGTSGELFF
TRBV9	CASSVGQDPTDTQYF
TRBV6-1	CASSEERELYEQYF
TRBV7-9	CASSLVAGAGGEQYF
TRBV11-1	CASSPRGGRHEQFF
TRBV10-2	CASSEAGGGLYEQFF
TRBV11-2	CASSLNFRTGDYGYTF
TRBV4-2	CASSPRGQPSYEQYF
TRBV11-2	CASSPRAYYEQYF
TRBV2	CASSDGGREETQYF
TRBV6-1	CASSVRPGQTNEKLFF
TRBV19	CASSTGHPNTEAFF
TRBV6-1	CASSAPRFSYNEQFF
TRBV7-9	CASRPDSLPYEQYF
TRBV27	CAISGHGAREQYF
TRBV2	CASIGGRGTGSGELFF
TRBV5-1	CASSSVRLVSDTQYF
TRBV7-6	CASSLGDARQGNTGELFF
TRBV20-1	CSASPGFEQYF
TRBV18	CASSPGTGKIDTQYF
TRBV5-1	CASSLASTSGTYNEQFF
TRBV9	CASSVGGSTDTQYF
TRBV9	CASSVGGGSGYTF
TRBV7-9	CASNPPSGRVNEQFF
TRBV10-1	CASRLDRGTEAFF
TRBV5-4	CASSFESSYEQYF
TRBV5-4	CASSRGVVQSEQYF
TRBV5-1	CASSLTGTGGPYNEQFF
TRBV4-3	CASSQDVVDRQPQHF
TRBV18	CASSSRDRVVEKLFF
TRBV27	CASSSRWSPWGPLTSIADTQYF
TRBV29-1	CSVEPGGTNEQFF
TRBV4-2	CASSGTSGSSYEQYF
TRBV4-2	CASSQEGSSGETQYF
TRBV18	CASSPPIIYGYTF
TRBV5-1	CASSSIAGSTDTQYF